This is a list of T cell receptor beta chains from one sample in a study of cytomegalovirus exposure and HLA in healthy donors. The protocol was immunoSEQ multiplex PCR, while the TCRdb copy is restricted to in-frame clones and leaves out a portion. The sample includes roughly 160,000 clones, roughly 80% of them seen just once. Sequenced: PBMCs. The receptors come from a woman aged 45-60 years in good health and CMV-seronegative. CDR3s include the opening cysteine and the closing phenylalanine or tryptophan. A D gene is named only where the DNA matches it firmly. Rows give clone size only sometimes, using once, few, many, or a class for an expanded clone.

>TRBJ1-6|13|few|TRBV29-1|TRBD1
CSVRGQGNSPLHF
TGCAGCGTCCGGGGACAGGGGAATTCACCCCTCCACTTT
>TRBJ1-5|13|.|TRBV6-1|.
CASSEASRQPQHF
TGTGCCAGCAGTGAAGCGAGCAGGCAGCCCCAGCATTTT
>TRBJ2-1|17|.|TRBV9|TRBD2
CASSVKTSGGTYNEQFF
TGTGCCAGCAGCGTAAAAACTAGCGGGGGGACCTACAATGAGCAGTTCTTC
>TRBJ2-2|18|.|TRBV21-1|.
CASSKILAGGGYTGELFF
TGTGCCAGCAGCAAAATACTAGCGGGAGGGGGGTACACCGGGGAGCTGTTTTTT
>TRBJ2-1|14|.|TRBV28|TRBD2
CASSPLAGDNEQFF
TGTGCCAGCAGTCCACTAGCGGGGGACAATGAGCAGTTCTTC
>TRBJ2-2|14|.|TRBV7-9|TRBD1
CASSRTGDTGELFF
TGTGCCAGCAGCCGGACAGGAGACACCGGGGAGCTGTTTTTT
>TRBJ1-4|20|.|TRBV6-4|TRBD1
CASRPLRRDRDVATNEKLFF
TGTGCCAGCAGGCCGCTGAGGCGGGACAGGGACGTTGCAACTAATGAAAAACTGTTTTTT
>TRBJ2-7|14|.|TRBV7-2|.
CASSFEYSSYEQYF
TGTGCCAGCAGCTTCGAATACTCATCCTACGAGCAGTACTTC
>TRBJ1-3|14|.|TRBV5-1|.
CASASGGGGNTIYF
TGCGCCAGCGCTTCGGGGGGCGGTGGAAACACCATATATTTT
>TRBJ1-2|13|.|TRBV30|TRBD1
CAWSGQATDGYTF
TGTGCCTGGTCCGGACAGGCGACGGATGGCTACACCTTC
>TRBJ2-7|16|.|TRBV6-4|.
CASSDSPHVGGYEQYF
TGTGCCAGCAGTGACTCCCCACACGTAGGGGGCTACGAGCAGTACTTC
>TRBJ2-2|15|.|TRBV19|TRBD2
CASSTPGLDTGELFF
TGTGCCAGTAGTACACCGGGACTAGACACCGGGGAGCTGTTTTTT
>TRBJ2-1|12|.|TRBV5-6|.
CASSLGSNEQFF
TGTGCCAGCAGCTTGGGGAGCAATGAGCAGTTCTTC
>TRBJ2-3|14|.|TRBV19|.
CASTEGRGQGRSYF
TGTGCCAGTACCGAAGGGCGGGGCCAGGGAAGGAGTTATTTT
>TRBJ2-2|14|.|TRBV18|.
CASSPGLNTGELFF
TGTGCCAGCTCACCGGGACTGAACACCGGGGAGCTGTTTTTT
>TRBJ2-2|14|.|TRBV10-2|TRBD2
CASTIAGDSGELFF
TGCGCCAGCACGATAGCGGGAGATTCCGGGGAGCTGTTTTTT
>TRBJ2-1|16|.|TRBV7-8|TRBD2
CASSSLAGGSYNEQFF
TGTGCCAGCAGTTCCCTGGCGGGGGGCTCCTACAATGAGCAGTTCTTC
>TRBJ2-7|11|few|TRBV7-9|.
CSSSLTQEQYF
TGTTCCAGCAGTTTAACACAGGAGCAGTACTTC
>TRBJ1-2|14|.|TRBV18|TRBD1
CASSRTGGDYGYTF
TGTGCCAGCTCTCGGACAGGGGGCGACTATGGCTACACCTTC
>TRBJ2-1|15|.|TRBV5-1|TRBD1
CASSEGAALYNEQFF
TGCGCCAGCAGCGAGGGGGCGGCCCTTTACAATGAGCAGTTCTTC